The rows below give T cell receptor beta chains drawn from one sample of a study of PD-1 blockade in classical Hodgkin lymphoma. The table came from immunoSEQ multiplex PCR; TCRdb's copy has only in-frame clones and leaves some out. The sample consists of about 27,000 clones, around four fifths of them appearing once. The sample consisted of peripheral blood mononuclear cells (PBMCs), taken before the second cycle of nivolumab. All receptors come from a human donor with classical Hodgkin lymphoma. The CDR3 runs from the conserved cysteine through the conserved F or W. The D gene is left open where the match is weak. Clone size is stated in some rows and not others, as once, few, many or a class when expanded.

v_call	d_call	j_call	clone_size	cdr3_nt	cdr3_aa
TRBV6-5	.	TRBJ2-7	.	TGTGCCAGCAGTTACGCGCCAGGGAGCTCCTACGAGCAGTACTTC	CASSYAPGSSYEQYF
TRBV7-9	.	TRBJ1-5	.	TGTGCCAGCAGCCCGTGGGGAGGGAGAAGCAATCAGCCCCAGCATTTT	CASSPWGGRSNQPQHF
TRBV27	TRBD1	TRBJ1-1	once	TGTGCCAGTAGCGGACAGGTAAACACTGAAGCTTTCTTT	CASSGQVNTEAFF
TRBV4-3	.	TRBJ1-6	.	TGCGCCAGCAGCCAAGATCCGTGGCAGACCACCTATAATTCACCCCTCCACTTT	CASSQDPWQTTYNSPLHF
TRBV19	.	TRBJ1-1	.	TGTGCCAGTAGTTCTCCGACCTGGGCCACTGAAGCTTTCTTT	CASSSPTWATEAFF
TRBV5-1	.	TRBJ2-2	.	TGCGCCAGCAGCCCGGAGGGGGCGGGGCCCGGGGAGCTGTTTTTT	CASSPEGAGPGELFF
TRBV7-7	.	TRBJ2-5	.	TGTGCCAGCAGCCAGGCGGGCCGCGGGGAGACCCAGTACTTC	CASSQAGRGETQYF
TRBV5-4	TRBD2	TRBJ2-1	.	TGTGCCAGCAGCATAGATAGCGGGGGGGCGGATGAGCAGTTCTTC	CASSIDSGGADEQFF
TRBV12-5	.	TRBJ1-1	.	TGTGCTAGTGGTTTGGGACGGCACACTGAAGCTTTCTTT	CASGLGRHTEAFF
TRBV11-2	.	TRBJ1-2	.	TGTGCCAGCAGCTTAGATCCGAGAGCGGGGGCTGGCTACACCTTC	CASSLDPRAGAGYTF
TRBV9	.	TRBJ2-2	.	TGTGCCAGCAGCCCACGGAGCAACACCGGGGAGCTGTTTTTT	CASSPRSNTGELFF
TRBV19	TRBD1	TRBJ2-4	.	TGTGCCAGTAGTATAGTTAGGACAGGGGACATTCAGTACTTC	CASSIVRTGDIQYF
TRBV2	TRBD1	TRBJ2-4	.	TGTGCCAGCGGAGGGGCAGGGGGCCCGGGGGACATTCAGTACTTC	CASGGAGGPGDIQYF
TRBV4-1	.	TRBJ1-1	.	TGCGCCAGCAGCCAAGATTGGGGGCCCCGGAACGCTGAAGCTTTCTTT	CASSQDWGPRNAEAFF
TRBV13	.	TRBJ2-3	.	TGTGCCAGCAGCTTAGGCGGTGGGGCTCCCACAGATACGCAGTATTTT	CASSLGGGAPTDTQYF
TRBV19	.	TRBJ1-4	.	TGTGCCAGTACCCTGGGGGCAGCTAATGAAAAACTGTTTTTT	CASTLGAANEKLFF
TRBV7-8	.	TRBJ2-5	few	TGTGCCAGCAGCTTAGGTCAGCAAGAGACCCAGTACTTC	CASSLGQQETQYF
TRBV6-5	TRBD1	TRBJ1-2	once	TGTGCCAGCAGTCACCGACTTGCAGGGGGTACTTTCTACACCTTC	CASSHRLAGGTFYTF
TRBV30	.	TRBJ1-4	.	TGTGCCTGGAGTGTAGGTGAAAAACTGTTTTTT	CAWSVGEKLFF
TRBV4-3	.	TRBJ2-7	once	TGCGCCAGCAGCCAAGATCTTGGGCTCTACGAGCAGTACTTC	CASSQDLGLYEQYF
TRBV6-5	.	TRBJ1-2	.	TGTGCCAGCAGTTTGGGCCACGGAGGCTACACCTTC	CASSLGHGGYTF
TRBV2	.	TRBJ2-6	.	TGTGCCAGCAGTTCGCGGTCTGGGGCCAACGTCCTGACTTTC	CASSSRSGANVLTF
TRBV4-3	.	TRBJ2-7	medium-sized	TGCGCCAGCAGCCAAGATAGCCTATACGAGCAGTACTTC	CASSQDSLYEQYF
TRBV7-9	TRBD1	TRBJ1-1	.	TGTGCCAGCAGCCCCGACAGGGAGTTGGTGAACACTGAAGCTTTCTTT	CASSPDRELVNTEAFF
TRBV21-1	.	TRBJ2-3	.	TGTGCCAGCAGCAAAAGAGCCGATACGCAGTATTTT	CASSKRADTQYF
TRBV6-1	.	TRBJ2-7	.	TGTGCCAGCAGCACTGCGAGTGGGTCCGGGCAGTACTTC	CASSTASGSGQYF